The subject of this entry is one T cell receptor beta chain. Antigen specificity is unknown. Profiled with immunoSEQ multiplex PCR; TCRdb holds only in-frame clones, not every one. The profile covers some 63,000 clones, with roughly nine tenths appearing a single time and approximately 6.1% taken by the ten largest. V trimming: 5 bases; J trimming: 6 bases; junction bases outside the gene matches: 10. Germline V CDR1 and CDR2: SQVTM, ANQGSEA. The CDR3 has 13 amino acids. This specimen comes from a study of T cell responses to AZD1222 COVID-19 vaccine. Points from the study as a whole: Regions 160-218 and 743-854 dominated among vaccine-associated CD4 TCRs spanning spike. Only a handful of individuals given AZD1222 were seropositive at baseline.

The rearrangement joins TRBV29-1 to TRBJ2-7, with 7 bases that match TRBD1. This specimen consisted of peripheral blood, obtained 28 days after the second AZD1222 dose. This TCR was recovered from an adult who received the AZD1222 COVID-19 vaccine. CDR3 residues: CSVSTDRDGEQYF. The CDR3 DNA is TGCAGCGTTAGCACTGACAGGGACGGCGAGCAGTACTTC.